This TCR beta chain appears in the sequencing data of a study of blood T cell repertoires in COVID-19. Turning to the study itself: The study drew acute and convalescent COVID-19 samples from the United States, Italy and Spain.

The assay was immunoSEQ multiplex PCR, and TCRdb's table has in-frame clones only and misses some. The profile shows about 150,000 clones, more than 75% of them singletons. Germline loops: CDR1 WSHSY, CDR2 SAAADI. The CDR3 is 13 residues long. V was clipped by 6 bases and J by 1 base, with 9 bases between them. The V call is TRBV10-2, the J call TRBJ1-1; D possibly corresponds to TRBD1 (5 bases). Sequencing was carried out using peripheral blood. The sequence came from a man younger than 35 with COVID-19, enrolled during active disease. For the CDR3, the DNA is TGCGCCAGCAGATGGGGCGCGAACACTGAAGCTTTCTTT. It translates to CASRWGANTEAFF.